Listed here are 19 T cell receptor beta chains from one sample, sequenced in a study of T cells after yellow fever vaccination. TCRdb fed the 5' RACE reads into MiXCR, producing one record per CDR3 protein. This table has some 420,000 distinct CDR3 sequences, around 20% appearing once. The material sequenced was PBMCs, taken before the yellow fever booster vaccination. The receptors derive from a young man who received the YFV17D yellow fever vaccine.

This clonotype was observed a handful of times. In DNA, the CDR3 is TGTGCCACCAGCAGAGTCGATGGTCCCGAGCAGTACTTC. Translating it yields CATSRVDGPEQYF. The chain employs TRBV15 and TRBJ2-7; D is unresolved. The CDR3 covers 13 residues. Germline CDR1 is LNHNV and CDR2 is YYDKDF (reference sequence). The V gene lost 1 base and the J gene lost 6 bases, with 10 bases spanning the gap.

In its sample, this clonotype was seen a few times. V and J are TRBV29-1 and TRBJ2-5; 9 bases agree with TRBD2. The germline V gene has CDR1 SQVTM and CDR2 ANQGSEA. The CDR3 is 14 residues long. The junction had 3 bases not matched to a gene; V was cut back by 2 bases and J by 2 bases. CDR3 sequence: CSVEQRGEQETQYF. CDR3 DNA sequence: TGCAGCGTTGAACAGCGGGGGGAACAAGAGACCCAGTACTTC. Full variable domain (outside the CDR3, taken from reference TRBV29-1 and TRBJ2-5): SAVISQKPSRDICQRGTSLTIQCQVDSQVTMMFWYRQQPGQSLTLIATANQGSEATYESGFVIDKFPISRPNLTFSTLTVSNMSPEDSSIYLCSVEQRGEQETQYFGPGTRLLVL.

This clonotype occurred a few times. V and J are TRBV9 and TRBJ2-7, with TRBD2 matching over 7 bases. Germline lookup yields CDR1 SGDLS and CDR2 YYNGEE. The ends lost 3 bases at V and 0 bases at J; junction bases unmatched: 6. The CDR3 is made up of 15 amino acids. CDR3 in DNA: TGTGCCAGCAGCGCGGGGGGAATTAACTCCTACGAGCAGTACTTC. Its translation is CASSAGGINSYEQYF.

The V and J genes are TRBV3-1 and TRBJ2-7; D may match TRBD1 or TRBD2 (5 bases each). Per the germline V gene, CDR1 is LGHDT and CDR2 is YNNKEL (reference sequence). The CDR3 runs 14 residues. V was cut by 5 bases and J by 10 bases, with 21 bases left in between. The CDR3 here is CASSGMGETGVQYF. In DNA form, the CDR3 reads TGTGCCAGCAGCGGGATGGGGGAGACCGGGGTACAGTACTTC.

The chain links TRBV7-9 to TRBJ2-5; 13 positions match TRBD2. Looked up from germline, CDR1 is SEHNR and CDR2 is FQNEAQ (reference sequence). This CDR3 is 15 amino acids long. V was pared by 4 bases and J by 4 bases, with 3 bases of the junction left unmatched. CDR3 sequence reads: CASSSRTSGRETQYF. The CDR3 region has the DNA TGTGCCAGCAGCTCGCGGACTAGCGGGAGAGAGACCCAGTACTTC.

V and J are TRBV15 and TRBJ2-5, with 9 positions matching TRBD1. After removal of 3 bases from V and 6 bases from J, the junction contained 11 bases not matched to a gene. Germline V gene lookup returns CDR1 LNHNV and CDR2 YYDKDF (reference sequence). This CDR3 spans 16 amino acids. The CDR3 protein is CATSRGMDRGYKTQYF. CDR3 in DNA: TGTGCCACCAGCAGGGGGATGGACAGGGGATATAAGACCCAGTACTTC.

This clonotype has a handful of counts. The V and J genes are TRBV24-1 and TRBJ2-1; 8 bases are shared with TRBD1. Germline values: CDR1 KGHDR, CDR2 SFDVKD. This CDR3 contains 16 residues. With 5 bases clipped from V and 8 bases from J, the junction kept 13 bases outside the gene matches. The CDR3 DNA reads TGTGCCACCAGTGCTTCAACCCGGACAGGGCTGGATGAGCAGTTCTTC. Encoded protein: CATSASTRTGLDEQFF.

The CDR3 loop is CASSPPGDRNEQFF. Written as DNA, the CDR3 is TGTGCCAGCAGCCCCCCCGGGGATCGGAATGAGCAGTTCTTC. V and J are TRBV7-3 and TRBJ2-1; perhaps TRBD2 as D (5 bases). In germline, CDR1 is SGHTA, CDR2 FQGTGA. Trimming shortened V by 5 bases and J by 7 bases, and 15 bases separated the two germline ends. The CDR3 runs 14 residues.

This clonotype showed up just a few times. This chain uses TRBV5-1 with TRBJ2-1; 11 bases align to TRBD2. Unmatched junction bases numbered 3, after V lost 1 base and J lost 9 bases. This CDR3 region has 14 residues. Germline lookup yields CDR1 SGHRS and CDR2 YFSETQ. The CDR3 bases are TGCGCCAGCAGCTTGCCCACTAGCGGGGGTGAGCAGTTCTTC. This gives the protein CASSLPTSGGEQFF.

This clonotype was observed a few times. V gene TRBV4-2 combines with J gene TRBJ1-4, with a possible D match to TRBD1 (5 bases). The germline gives CDR1 LGHNA, CDR2 YNFKEQ. This CDR3 comprises 16 residues. Trimming removed 0 bases from V and 7 bases from J, with 15 bases in between. In DNA form, the CDR3 reads TGTGCCAGCAGCCAAGAATGGGGGAACTTGGTTGAAAAACTGTTTTTT. This translates into CASSQEWGNLVEKLFF.

The table lists this clonotype with a few counts. CDR3 sequence reads: CASSKGQGSRETQYF. The CDR3 bases are TGTGCCAGCAGCAAAGGACAGGGAAGCAGGGAGACCCAGTACTTC. The J gene is TRBJ2-5, the V gene TRBV12-3 or TRBV12-4; TRBD1 matches at 8 bases. The CDR3 consists of 15 residues. V lost 6 bases to trimming and J lost 5 bases; unmatched junction nucleotides: 11.

The chain couples TRBV29-1 to TRBJ2-1; no clear D gene. The CDR3 spans 13 residues. CDR1 and CDR2 (germline): SQVTM, ANQGSEA. The ends were cut back, 6 bases at V and 5 bases at J, with 14 bases in the middle. The CDR3 reads CSVWGARDNEQFF. The CDR3 region has the DNA TGCAGCGTCTGGGGTGCCAGAGACAATGAGCAGTTCTTC.

The chain uses TRBV5-1 and TRBJ2-5; TRBD2 aligns across 8 bases. Germline V CDR1 and CDR2: SGHRS, YFSETQ. V gave up 2 bases and J gave up 1 base; unmatched junction bases: 13. The CDR3 loop spans 18 amino acids. The chain's CDR3 is CASSFNLEEAGGQETQYF. The CDR3 DNA reads TGCGCCAGCAGCTTCAACCTGGAAGAGGCGGGGGGCCAAGAGACCCAGTACTTC.

This clonotype was seen more than once but under ten times. V gene TRBV7-8 combines with J gene TRBJ2-3, with D tentatively TRBD1 or TRBD2 (6 bases each). Per the germline V gene, CDR1 is SGHVS and CDR2 is FQNEAQ. The germline V and J ends were trimmed by 5 bases and 1 base, with 16 bases remaining between them. CDR3 length: 16 amino acids. DNA for the CDR3: TGTGCCAGCAGCCAGGTGGGGGGCCCAGGCACAGATACGCAGTATTTT. Residues: CASSQVGGPGTDTQYF.

This clonotype came up once. The chain combines TRBV19 with TRBJ1-1, with no clear D. The V end was cut by 7 bases, the J end by 3 bases, with 15 bases between. This CDR3 region has 14 residues. Germline CDR1 LNHDA, CDR2 SQIVND (reference sequence). CDR3 protein: CASNSSAVYTEAFF. CDR3 DNA sequence: TGTGCCAGTAACTCCTCGGCGGTCTACACTGAAGCTTTCTTT. Full variable domain (rest looked up from reference TRBV19 and TRBJ1-1): DGGITQSPKYLFRKEGQNVTLSCEQNLNHDAMYWYRQDPGQGLRLIYYSQIVNDFQKGDIAEGYSVSREKKESFPLTVTSAQKNPTAFYLCASNSSAVYTEAFFGQGTRLTVV.

The J gene is TRBJ1-1, the V gene TRBV7-2, with D perhaps matching TRBD1 (6 bases). V dropped 6 bases and J dropped 5 bases, with 7 bases sitting between them. Germline V gene sequence: CDR1 SGHTA, CDR2 FQGNSA. The CDR3 covers 11 residues. CDR3 DNA sequence: TGTGCCAGCAGGAGGGGGACTGAAGCTTTCTTT. It specifies CASRRGTEAFF.

Only a few counts were recorded for this clonotype. The chain combines TRBV9 with TRBJ2-7; 10 bases map to TRBD2. V shed 3 bases, J shed 2 bases, and the junction held 8 bases outside the gene matches. The germline V gene has CDR1 SGDLS and CDR2 YYNGEE. CDR3 size: 16 residues. CDR3 loop: CASSASPSGSTYEQYF. The CDR3 DNA is TGTGCCAGCAGCGCCTCTCCTAGCGGGAGCACCTACGAGCAGTACTTC.

V gene TRBV5-1 combines with J gene TRBJ2-7; possible D gene TRBD1, 6 bases. Germline loops: CDR1 SGHRS, CDR2 YFSETQ. This CDR3 has 15 residues. Deletions cut 0 bases from V and 2 bases from J, with 12 bases between. This chain's CDR3 is CASSLGTASAYEQYV. For the CDR3, the DNA is TGCGCCAGCAGCTTGGGGACAGCTTCAGCCTACGAGCAGTACGTC.

In its sample, this clonotype was seen a few times. This chain links TRBV6-1 with TRBJ2-4; D gene uncertain. The germline V and J ends were trimmed by 3 bases and 1 base, with 7 bases remaining between them. Germline assignment: CDR1 MNHNS and CDR2 SASEGT. This CDR3 is 14 amino acids long. The CDR3 is CASSEGRAKNIQYF. CDR3 in DNA: TGTGCCAGCAGTGAGGGCAGGGCCAAAAACATTCAGTACTTC.